Each of the 3 T cell receptor beta chains below was sequenced from the same sample in a study of blood T cell repertoires in COVID-19. Sequencing used immunoSEQ multiplex PCR; TCRdb keeps in-frame clones, though not all of them. The sample has hundreds of thousands of clones, approximately 89% seen once. Sequencing used peripheral blood. The receptors come from a man younger than 35 with COVID-19, enrolled during active disease.

V and J are TRBV4-1 and TRBJ2-3, with 8 bases aligning to TRBD1. This CDR3 has 17 amino acids. J gave up 4 bases and V 1 base, and 10 bases lay outside the gene matches. Germline loops: CDR1 MGHRA, CDR2 YSYEKL. CDR3: CASSQVQGANRPDTQYF. The DNA of the CDR3 is TGCGCCAGCAGCCAAGTTCAGGGGGCGAATAGGCCAGATACGCAGTATTTT.

The chain couples TRBV7-3 to TRBJ2-2; 8 bases are a match to TRBD2. This CDR3 is 13 amino acids long. After removal of 5 bases from V and 6 bases from J, the junction contained 2 bases not matched to a gene. CDR1 is SGHTA and CDR2 is FQGTGA in the germline V gene. CDR3 bases: TGTGCCAGCAGCCCCGGGGGGGCCGGGGAGCTGTTTTTT. The encoded protein is CASSPGGAGELFF.

This sequence joins TRBV7-9 and TRBJ1-2; D is uncertain. In germline, CDR1 is SEHNR, CDR2 FQNEAQ (reference sequence). This CDR3 contains 14 residues. Trimming took off 5 bases at V and 5 bases at J, with 15 bases between the two ends. CDR3 amino acids: CASSDTLDVYGYTF. CDR3 sequence (DNA): TGTGCCAGCAGCGACACGCTGGATGTTTATGGCTACACCTTC.